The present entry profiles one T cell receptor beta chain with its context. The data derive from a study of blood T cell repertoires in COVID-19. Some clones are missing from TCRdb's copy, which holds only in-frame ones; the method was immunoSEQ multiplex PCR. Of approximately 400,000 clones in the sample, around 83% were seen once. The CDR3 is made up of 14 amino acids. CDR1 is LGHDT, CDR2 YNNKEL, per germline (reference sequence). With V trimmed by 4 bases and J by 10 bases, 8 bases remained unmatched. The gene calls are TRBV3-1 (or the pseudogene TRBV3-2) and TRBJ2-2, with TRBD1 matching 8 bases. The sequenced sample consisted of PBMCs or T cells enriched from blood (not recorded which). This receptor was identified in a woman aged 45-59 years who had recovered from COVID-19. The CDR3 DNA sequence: TGTGCCAGCAGCCCAGCAGGACAGGGTTCGGAGCTGTTTTTT. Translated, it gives CASSPAGQGSELFF.